This T cell receptor (beta chain) was identified during a study of blood T cell repertoires in COVID-19. Germline CDR1 SGHRS, CDR2 YFSETQ. With 3 bases clipped from V and 5 bases from J, the junction kept 0 bases outside the gene matches. The CDR3 length is 13 residues. Assay: immunoSEQ multiplex PCR; the TCRdb copy retains only in-frame clones and omits some. In the table there are hundreds of thousands of clones, approximately 84% of which are singletons. V gene TRBV5-1 combines with J gene TRBJ2-5; 11 bases are shared with TRBD2. The sequence was obtained from a woman aged 25 to 39 who had recovered from COVID-19. The specimen was peripheral blood. This CDR3 is CASSWTSGETQYF. DNA for the CDR3: TGCGCCAGCAGCTGGACTAGCGGGGAGACCCAGTACTTC.